The clone carrying this T cell receptor (beta chain) occurred a few times. The antigen is not known. This entry is derived from a study of T cells after yellow fever vaccination. Whole-study results and caveats: Any FACS-sorted repertoire could hold abundant clonotypes that contaminate it from the bulk population.

TCR cDNA, made by 5'RACE template switching, carried an added universal primer site and UMIs. TCRdb re-analysed the 5' RACE reads in MiXCR, keeping a single row per CDR3 protein. The sample has 300,000 to 400,000 distinct CDR3 sequences; over 5% are singletons. The CDR3 extends over 16 amino acids. Germline-derived CDR1 and CDR2 are LNHNV and YYDKDF (reference sequence). The germline V and J ends were trimmed by 0 bases and 6 bases, with 15 bases remaining between them. This clonotype originated in a man under 40 who received the YFV17D yellow fever vaccine. This rearrangement joins TRBV15 to TRBJ2-1; D gene ambiguous. The specimen was PBMCs, collected 5 days after the yellow fever booster vaccination. Here the CDR3 DNA reads TGTGCCACCAGCAGAGATGGGCCGCAGTTCCTCAATGAGCAGTTCTTC. Translated: CATSRDGPQFLNEQFF.